This T cell receptor (beta chain) was obtained from a study of T cells in Graves' hyperthyroidism and ophthalmopathy (dated by TCRdb to about 2019). At the level of the whole study: Peripheral blood was sampled at the time of initial diagnosis, prior to any treatment. According to the paper, TCR Vbeta CDR3 sequencing was carried out on 135 peripheral blood samples, which came from fewer than 50 ophthalmopathy, under 85 hyperthyroidism and about 17 progressor patients. To identify TCR V-J signatures that set the groups apart, the researchers used a discovery cohort of more than 95 patients, made up of around 40 with Graves' ophthalmopathy and some 56 with stable Graves' hyperthyroidism. After sampling, hyperthyroidism patients received methimazole starting at 30 mg daily, and ophthalmopathy patients received high-dose intravenous methylprednisolone. The roughly 90 discovery patients were divided at random into training and test sets in a 7:3 ratio. Prospective prediction of ophthalmopathy was tested in an independent validation cohort of fewer than 20 hyperthyroidism patients and some 17 patients who later progressed to ophthalmopathy. Thyroid tissue and blood T-cell repertoires from roughly six Graves' hyperthyroidism patients were also compared in the study. Study-wide findings and limitations: No statistical method was used to set the sample size in advance, and investigators knew the group allocation. During validation, the model predicted progression to ophthalmopathy a median of approximately 7 months ahead of onset, with almost 71% sensitivity and roughly 72% specificity. Ophthalmopathy was separated from stable hyperthyroidism by a 13 V-J signature model, with 85% to 90% sensitivity and roughly 84% specificity obtained in cross-validation and 80%/75% obtained in testing. Most expanded thyroid clonotypes (frequency above 0.001) were also found in blood, which suggests that blood repertoires may mirror thyroid immune responses.

A note on this clonotype: There is no known antigen for this receptor. No base-level quality is on record; no much larger clone is a single base apart.

Moderately to severely active disease, a Clinical Activity Score of at least 3, a NOSPECS grade of at least 4, and a duration under 3 months were present in ophthalmopathy patients. Patients with uncontrolled infections, other autoimmune diseases, pregnancy or lactation were excluded. Clinical symptoms, serum thyroxine and TRAb, thyroid ultrasound, and orbital computed tomography formed the basis for the diagnoses. PBMCs were separated from about 10 ml of fresh peripheral blood using Ficoll-Paque density gradient centrifugation. Total RNA was extracted using Trizol reagent, and RNA quality was assessed on an Agilent 2100 Bioanalyzer. Amplification of TCR beta CDR3 regions was carried out from RNA transcripts. The first round of RT-PCR for the TCR CDR3 was performed with the HTBI primer set and the Qiagen OneStep RT-PCR kit. Libraries were constructed in a second round of multiplex PCR, after which size selection and purification were carried out. Libraries were sequenced paired-end with 100 bp reads on an Illumina HiSeq2000. The published analysis was carried out like this. SOAPnuke was used to process the raw data, with reads discarded if the reads contained adapters or uncalled bases, had a mean Phred below 15, or lacked an exact constant-primer or identifier match. High-quality paired reads were merged using COPE v1.2.5, and each unique nucleotide sequence was defined as a clonotype. Clonotypes were aligned to IMGT TRBV, TRBD and TRBJ reference segments using MiTCR v1.1. The analysis included only V-J combinations with a frequency above 0.0001, which together covered 99% to 99.2% of the repertoires. The TCS score was defined as the ratio of F50 (clonal expansion) to E x V (chaos), calculated using BLOSUM62-based TCRdist between CDR3 peptides within each V-J. Welch's t-statistics and random forest reduced around 550 V-J features to roughly 13, which were used in a naive Bayes classifier (R e1071). Using fastp trimming at Q25 and MiXCR clonotype assembly, TCRdb reanalyzed the public sequencing data and kept in-frame beta chains. Each entry merges the rows of one CDR3 protein and shows their most common DNA and genes. It is TCRdb's table, rather than the study itself, that gives the V and J calls and clone size. This sample gives about 530,000 distinct CDR3 sequences in total; roughly 17% of them show up just once. The top ten hold around 17% of the sample.

From cysteine to phenylalanine, the CDR3 is 16 amino acids long. The kept DNA is CDR3 alone, 48 bases in frame from the first base. V loses 5 bases, J loses 4 bases, and the germline ends lie 22 bases apart. Taken from the germline V gene (reference sequence), the CDR1 and CDR2 loops are DFQATT and SNEGSKA. This clonotype was obtained from a woman aged 18-29 years with Graves' ophthalmopathy. Sequencing was carried out using blood. The chain is assembled from TRBV20-1 and TRBJ2-3; the D gene is perhaps TRBD2, from 6 matching bases. The bases read TGCAGTGCTCCCGACCCATTAGCGGTAATGGCAGATACGCAGTATTTT. This gives the protein CSAPDPLAVMADTQYF.